The clone carrying this T cell receptor beta chain was seen a few times. The data stem from a study of T cells in Graves' hyperthyroidism and ophthalmopathy. Germline V gene data show CDR1 as SGHAT and CDR2 as FQNNGV. Trimming cost V 2 bases and J 10 bases, with 13 bases left between them. The CDR3 runs to 13 residues. It was RNA transcripts that yielded the amplified TCR beta CDR3 regions. Carried out on the TCR CDR3, a first-round RT-PCR used the HTBI primer set. Each CDR3 protein is one row after TCRdb ran MiXCR on the multiplex PCR reads. Of over 450,000 distinct CDR3 sequences in the sample, 17% were seen once. Each person with ophthalmopathy scored at least 3 on the Clinical Activity Score, reached NOSPECS grade 4 or higher, and had been ill under 3 months. It was uncontrolled infection, other autoimmune disease, pregnancy or lactation that excluded patients. Source material for PBMCs was about 11 ml fresh peripheral blood.

The sequenced sample consisted of blood. The receptor was derived from a woman under 30 with Graves' ophthalmopathy. The chain has TRBV11-2 and TRBJ2-3, with D possibly being TRBD2 (6 bases). CDR3 DNA sequence: TGTGCCAGCAGCTTACGGGACTTCGGAGCGCAGTATTTT. Translating it yields CASSLRDFGAQYF.